The 4 T cell receptor beta chains below come from one sample, sequenced in a study of cytomegalovirus exposure and HLA in healthy donors. A multiplex PCR was run with 60 Vbeta primers and 13 Jbeta primers. Measured with immunoSEQ multiplex PCR; TCRdb has only the in-frame clones, and not every one. The table has almost 200,000 clones, about four fifths seen once. The sample comprised PBMCs. All receptors come from a male donor in good health and CMV-seropositive.

The V and J genes are TRBV7-9 and TRBJ1-5; perhaps TRBD1 as D (6 bases). The germline V and J ends were trimmed by 1 base and 6 bases, with 16 bases remaining between them. Germline assignment: CDR1 SEHNR and CDR2 FQNEAQ (reference sequence). The CDR3 has 16 amino acids. The CDR3 DNA reads as TGTGCCAGCAGCTTAGGAACAGGGCGTTCGGGTCAGCCCCAGCATTTT. Its protein is CASSLGTGRSGQPQHF.

The J gene is TRBJ1-3, the V gene TRBV9; perhaps TRBD1 as D (5 bases). Trimming removed 0 bases from V and 4 bases from J, with 11 bases in between. This CDR3 is built from 15 residues. Germline CDR1 is SGDLS and CDR2 is YYNGEE. CDR3 nucleotides: TGTGCCAGCAGCGTAGGTGTGGGACTCGGAAACACCATATATTTT. It specifies CASSVGVGLGNTIYF.

The chain couples TRBV7-2 to TRBJ1-6; TRBD1 matches 7 bases. V lost 2 bases to trimming and J lost 10 bases; unmatched junction nucleotides: 11. This CDR3 spans 16 amino acids. CDR1 and CDR2 from the germline V gene are SGHTA and FQGNSA. The CDR3 here is CASSLSLVGGGSPLHF. The CDR3 coding sequence is TGTGCCAGCAGCTTATCATTGGTAGGGGGCGGGTCACCCCTCCACTTT.

The chain combines TRBV29-1 with TRBJ2-5; D is ambiguous. V was shortened by 5 bases and J by 2 bases, with 15 bases between the two germline ends. Germline CDR1 reads SQVTM; CDR2 reads ANQGSEA. The CDR3 has 14 residues. The CDR3 loop is CSVLPYMNQETQYF. CDR3 coding DNA: TGCAGCGTTCTCCCTTACATGAATCAAGAGACCCAGTACTTC.